The following is a T cell receptor beta chain sequence with its context. What it binds is not known. The V and J ends lost 2 bases and 6 bases, in that order; junction bases with no gene match: 4. Germline CDR1 SEHNR, CDR2 FQNEAQ (reference sequence). The CDR3 spans 15 residues. From CD4+ cells came CD45RA+ naive and CD45RA-negative memory subsets. This sample was taken from a study of shared clonotypes between healthy human individuals. In the study overall: Per donor, CD8 memory used one plate, CD8 naive used two, CD4 memory used three and CD4 naive used three. Broader study findings: Despite large depth, sorted-subset datasets appeared incompletely sequenced.

Some clones are missing from TCRdb's copy, which holds only in-frame ones; the method was immunoSEQ multiplex PCR. The top ten hold around 0.06% of the sample, which has hundreds of thousands of clones, 95% to 98% seen once. The receptor comes from a woman younger than 45 in good health. This chain links TRBV7-9 with TRBJ2-1, with 10 bases matching TRBD2. What was sequenced was naive CD4+ T cells sorted from blood. Subset: CD45RA+ positively selected. CDR3 DNA sequence: TGTGCCAGCAGCTTAAGCGGGAGGGAACCCAATGAGCAGTTCTTC. Its protein product is CASSLSGREPNEQFF.